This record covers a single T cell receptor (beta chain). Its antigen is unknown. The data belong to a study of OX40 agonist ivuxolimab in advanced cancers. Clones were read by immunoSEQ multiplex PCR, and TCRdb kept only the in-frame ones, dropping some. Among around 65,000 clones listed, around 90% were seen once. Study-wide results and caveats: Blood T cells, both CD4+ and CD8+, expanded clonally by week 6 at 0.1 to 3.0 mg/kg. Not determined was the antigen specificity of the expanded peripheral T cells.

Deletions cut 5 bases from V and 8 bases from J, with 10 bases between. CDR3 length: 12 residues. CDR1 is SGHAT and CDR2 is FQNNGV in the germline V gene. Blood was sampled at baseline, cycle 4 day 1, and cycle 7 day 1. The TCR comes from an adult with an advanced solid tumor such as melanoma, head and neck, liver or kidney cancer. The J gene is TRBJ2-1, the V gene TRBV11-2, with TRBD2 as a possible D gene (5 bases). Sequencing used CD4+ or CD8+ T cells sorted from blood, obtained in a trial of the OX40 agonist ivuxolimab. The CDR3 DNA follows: TGTGCCAGCAGCCTCGGACTGGATGAGCAGTTCTTC. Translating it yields CASSLGLDEQFF.